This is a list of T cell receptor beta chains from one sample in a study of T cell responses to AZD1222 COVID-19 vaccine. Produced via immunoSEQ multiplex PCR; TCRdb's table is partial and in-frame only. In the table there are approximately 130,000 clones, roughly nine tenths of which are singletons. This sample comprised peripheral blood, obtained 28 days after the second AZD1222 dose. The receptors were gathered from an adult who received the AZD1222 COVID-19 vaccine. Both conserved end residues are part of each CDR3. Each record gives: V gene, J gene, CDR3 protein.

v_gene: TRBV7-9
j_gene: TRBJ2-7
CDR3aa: CASSFQSGVAYEQYF

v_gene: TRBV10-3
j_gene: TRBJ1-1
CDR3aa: CAIRGDTGTEAFF

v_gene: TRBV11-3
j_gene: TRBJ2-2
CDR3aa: CASSPGGVATGELFF

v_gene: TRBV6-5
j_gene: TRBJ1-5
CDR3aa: CASTVTGRRQPQHF

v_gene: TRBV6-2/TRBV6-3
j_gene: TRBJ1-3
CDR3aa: CASSYYKRNTIYF

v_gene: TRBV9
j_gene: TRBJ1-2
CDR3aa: CASSAFGGANYGYTF

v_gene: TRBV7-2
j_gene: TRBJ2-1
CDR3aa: CASSLSRTVNNEQFF

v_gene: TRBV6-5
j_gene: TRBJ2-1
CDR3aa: CASSYDGVLANEQFF

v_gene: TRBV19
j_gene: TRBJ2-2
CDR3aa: CASGLAFTGELFF

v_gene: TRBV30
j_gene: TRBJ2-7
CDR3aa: CAWSVWAGEQYF

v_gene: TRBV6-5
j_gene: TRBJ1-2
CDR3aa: CASSYRGHANGYTF

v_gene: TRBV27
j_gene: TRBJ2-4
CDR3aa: CASSLWIRVLGRNIQYF

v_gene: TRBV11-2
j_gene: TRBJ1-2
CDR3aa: CASSTGQGAGGYTF

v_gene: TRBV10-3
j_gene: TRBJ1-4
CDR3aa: CAISESRGRGDEKLFF

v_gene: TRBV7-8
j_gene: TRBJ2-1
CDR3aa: CASSWARDSFYNEQFF

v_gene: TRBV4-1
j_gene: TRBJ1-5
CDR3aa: CASSQGTGREIYSNQPQHF

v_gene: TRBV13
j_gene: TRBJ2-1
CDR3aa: CASSFEGGAALEQFF

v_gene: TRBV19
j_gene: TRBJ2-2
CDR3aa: CASRGTGELFF

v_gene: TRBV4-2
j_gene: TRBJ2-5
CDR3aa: CASSQVQGARSRETQYF

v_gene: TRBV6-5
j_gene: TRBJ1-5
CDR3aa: CASSYPSVSSNQPQHF

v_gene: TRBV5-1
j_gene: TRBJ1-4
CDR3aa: CATSESVNEKLFF

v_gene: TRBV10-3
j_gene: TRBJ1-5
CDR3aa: CAISEDRVRNQPQHF

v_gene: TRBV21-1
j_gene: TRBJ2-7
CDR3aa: CASSPRTGRDEQYF

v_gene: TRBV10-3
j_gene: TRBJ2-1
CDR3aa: CATKTSGVYNEQFF

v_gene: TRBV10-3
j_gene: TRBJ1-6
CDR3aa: CAIRGRSWDSPLHF

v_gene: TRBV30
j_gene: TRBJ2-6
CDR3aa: CAWSAAGANVLTF

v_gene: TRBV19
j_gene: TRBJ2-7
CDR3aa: CASSLGGGRYEQYF

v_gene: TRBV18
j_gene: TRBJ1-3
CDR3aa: CASSQMGQSSGNTIYF

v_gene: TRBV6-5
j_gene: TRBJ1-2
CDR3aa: CASSSGQGFGYGYTF

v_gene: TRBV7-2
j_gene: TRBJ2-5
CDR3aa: CASSLLRGETQYF

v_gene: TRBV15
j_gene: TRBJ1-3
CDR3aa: CATSRAHQYSGNTIYF